Below are 24 T cell receptor beta chains sequenced from a single sample in a study of blood T cell repertoires in COVID-19. The data were produced by immunoSEQ multiplex PCR, yet TCRdb's version contains in-frame clones alone and is incomplete. The sample includes around 270,000 clones, around 83% seen only once; the top ten take about 1.5%. Sample: peripheral blood. These receptors all come from a woman aged 40-49 years who had recovered from COVID-19.

This sequence joins TRBV24-1 and TRBJ2-1; D unclear. CDR1 is KGHDR, CDR2 SFDVKD, per germline. Trimming pared 6 bases from V and 0 bases from J, leaving 11 bases between. The CDR3 is 15 amino acids. The DNA for the CDR3 is TGTGCCACCAGTACCTATCGTAGCTCCTACAATGAGCAGTTCTTC. Its translation is CATSTYRSSYNEQFF.

This chain links TRBV6-4 with TRBJ2-3, with a possible D match to TRBD2 (5 bases). The CDR3 has 13 amino acids. CDR1 is MRHNA, CDR2 SNTAGT, per germline. V was cut by 3 bases and J by 5 bases, with 9 bases left in between. CDR3 amino acids: CASSEVGGDTQYF. The CDR3 DNA reads TGTGCCAGCAGTGAAGTAGGAGGAGATACGCAGTATTTT.

V usage is TRBV6-5 and J usage is TRBJ1-3; TRBD1 matches 8 bases. In germline, CDR1 is MNHEY, CDR2 SVGAGI. V was clipped by 5 bases and J by 3 bases; unmatched bases: 3. There are 14 residues in the CDR3. As DNA, the CDR3 is TGTGCCAGCAGTCCACAGGGGGTTGGAAACACCATATATTTT. Translation gives CASSPQGVGNTIYF.

The rearrangement uses TRBV19 and TRBJ2-1; D gene ambiguous. The CDR3 totals 14 residues. Looked up from germline, CDR1 is LNHDA and CDR2 is SQIVND (reference sequence). The ends were cut back, 8 bases at V and 0 bases at J, with 11 bases in the middle. This CDR3 is CASRTMSSYNEQFF. The CDR3 DNA reads TGTGCCAGTCGTACTATGAGCTCCTACAATGAGCAGTTCTTC.

The rearrangement links TRBV5-4 to TRBJ2-1, with TRBD1 matching over 10 bases. CDR3 length: 15 amino acids. Germline CDR1 reads SGHNT; CDR2 reads YYREEE (reference sequence). V dropped 0 bases and J dropped 4; count of bases not matched to a gene: 1. CDR3 in DNA: TGTGCCAGCAGCTTGGGACAGGGGGCATACAATGAGCAGTTCTTC. Amino acid sequence: CASSLGQGAYNEQFF.

This chain links TRBV27 with TRBJ2-1; 7 bases agree with TRBD1. The CDR3 extends over 13 amino acids. Germline CDR1 is MNHEY and CDR2 is SMNVEV (reference sequence). The V and J ends lost 6 bases and 6 bases, in that order; junction bases with no gene match: 5. CDR3 bases: TGTGCCAGCAGACGGACAGGCAGCAATGAGCAGTTCTTC. Its protein is CASRRTGSNEQFF.

In its sample, this clone was seen a few times. The chain is built from TRBV6-4 and TRBJ1-5, with TRBD1 identical over 8 bases. Losses at the gene ends were 5 bases for V and 6 bases for J; bases not matched to a gene: 9. CDR3 length: 15 residues. Per the germline V gene, CDR1 is MRHNA and CDR2 is SNTAGT. The CDR3 protein is CASSRPKQGVQPQHF. CDR3 in DNA: TGTGCCAGCAGTCGACCCAAACAGGGGGTTCAGCCCCAGCATTTT.

The chain links TRBV3-1 (or the pseudogene TRBV3-2) to TRBJ2-1; TRBD2 is a possible D gene (6 bases). The CDR3 sequence is 13 residues long. Trimming pared 7 bases from V and 2 bases from J, leaving 9 bases between. CDR1 and CDR2 from the germline V gene are LGHDT and YNNKEL (reference sequence). This CDR3 reads CASTTSPYNEQFF. DNA of the CDR3: TGTGCCAGCACTACTAGCCCCTACAATGAGCAGTTCTTC.

The chain combines TRBV19 with TRBJ1-4; D call uncertain. The V end lost 5 bases, the J end lost 4 bases, and 8 bases lay between the germline ends. The germline V gene has CDR1 LNHDA and CDR2 SQIVND (reference sequence). The CDR3 loop spans 13 amino acids. The CDR3 is CASSEGGNEKLFF. The DNA for the CDR3 is TGTGCCAGTAGTGAGGGTGGTAATGAAAAACTGTTTTTT.

This sequence joins TRBV6-5 and TRBJ2-3; D call uncertain. Germline V gene data show CDR1 as MNHEY and CDR2 as SVGAGI. With 0 bases removed from V and 1 base from J, the gap between germline ends came to 5 bases. The CDR3 covers 14 residues. CDR3 nucleotides: TGTGCCAGCAGTTACTCACGGGGCACAGATACGCAGTATTTT. Its translation: CASSYSRGTDTQYF.

This clone has just one count. The chain joins TRBV11-2 to TRBJ1-4; D remains ambiguous. Germline CDR1 and CDR2: SGHAT and FQNNGV. The CDR3 has 17 residues. V was trimmed by 0 bases and J by 0 bases, leaving 11 bases between them. The CDR3 spells CASSLDAQGATNEKLFF. CDR3 nucleotide sequence: TGTGCCAGCAGCTTAGATGCCCAAGGAGCAACTAATGAAAAACTGTTTTTT. Together with reference TRBV11-2 and TRBJ1-4, the CDR3 gives the full variable domain: EAGVAQSPRYKIIEKRQSVAFWCNPISGHATLYWYQQILGQGPKLLIQFQNNGVVDDSQLPKDRFSAERLKGVDSTLKIQPAKLEDSAVYLCASSLDAQGATNEKLFFGSGTQLSVL.

This chain joins TRBV5-6 and TRBJ1-6, with D unresolved. Germline CDR1 SGHDT, CDR2 YYEEEE. This CDR3 spans 14 amino acids. Deletions cut 1 base from V and 6 bases from J, with 8 bases between. The CDR3 reads CASSLIEINSPLHF. For the CDR3, the DNA is TGTGCCAGCAGCTTGATCGAGATTAATTCACCCCTCCACTTT.

This rearrangement joins TRBV5-1 to TRBJ2-7; a possible D gene is TRBD2 (5 bases). Trimming stripped 1 base from V and 5 bases from J, with 7 bases between. Germline V gives CDR1 SGHRS, CDR2 YFSETQ. The CDR3 totals 12 residues. The CDR3: CASSLPGNEQYF. The CDR3 region has the DNA TGCGCCAGCAGCTTGCCGGGAAACGAGCAGTACTTC.

The chain has TRBV28 and TRBJ2-1; 10 bases align to TRBD1. This CDR3 is 15 amino acids long. The ends lost 4 bases at V and 5 bases at J; junction bases unmatched: 5. Germline lookup yields CDR1 MDHEN and CDR2 SYDVKM. CDR3 residues: CASSSGGQGNNEQFF. Written as DNA, the CDR3 is TGTGCCAGCAGTTCAGGGGGACAGGGGAACAATGAGCAGTTCTTC. The full variable domain, its missing parts supplied by reference TRBV28 and TRBJ2-1, is DVKVTQSSRYLVKRTGEKVFLECVQDMDHENMFWYRQDPGLGLRLIYFSYDVKMKEKGDIPEGYSVSREKKERFSLILESASTNQTSMYLCASSSGGQGNNEQFFGPGTRLTVL.

This clone was found once. The same CDR3 arises from other DNA sequences in this sample as well. The chain recombines TRBV24-1 with TRBJ1-4, with 7 bases matching TRBD1. Germline V gene data show CDR1 as KGHDR and CDR2 as SFDVKD. The CDR3 runs to 15 residues. Trimming cost V 2 bases and J 7 bases; bases outside gene matches: 6. In DNA, the CDR3 is TGTGCCACCAGTGATTCCAGACAGGGAGGTGAAAAACTGTTTTTT. The encoded protein is CATSDSRQGGEKLFF.

The J gene is TRBJ1-2, the V gene TRBV7-9; D perhaps matches TRBD1 (5 bases). The V and J ends lost 2 bases and 6 bases respectively, with 13 bases between them. The CDR3 length is 14 residues. CDR1 and CDR2 from the germline V gene are SEHNR and FQNEAQ (reference sequence). CDR3 in DNA: TGTGCCAGCAGCTTACAAGGGGCGGGGGATGGCTACACCTTC. It is translated as CASSLQGAGDGYTF.

V and J are TRBV5-1 and TRBJ1-3, with D possibly matching TRBD1 (6 bases). Germline CDR1 is SGHRS and CDR2 is YFSETQ. The CDR3 spans 13 residues. The ends were cut back, 7 bases at V and 2 bases at J, with 10 bases in the middle. The CDR3 here is CASGSGAGNTIYF. DNA of the CDR3: TGCGCCAGCGGTTCAGGGGCTGGAAACACCATATATTTT.

CDR3 coding DNA: TGCGCCAGCAGCAGGGGACAGGGGGTGAACACTGAAGCTTTCTTT. As protein: CASSRGQGVNTEAFF. The chain joins TRBV5-1 to TRBJ1-1; 11 bases line up with TRBD1. V lost 4 bases, J lost 0 bases, and 2 bases stayed unmatched. Germline CDR1 SGHRS, CDR2 YFSETQ. The CDR3 sequence is 15 residues long. The full variable domain, with the rest looked up from reference TRBV5-1 and TRBJ1-1, is KAGVTQTPRYLIKTRGQQVTLSCSPISGHRSVSWYQQTPGQGLQFLFEYFSETQRNKGNFPGRFSGRQFSNSRSEMNVSTLELGDSALYLCASSRGQGVNTEAFFGQGTRLTVV.

The genes are TRBV20-1 and TRBJ2-5, with D maybe TRBD2 (5 bases). Trimming removed 3 bases at V and 5 bases at J, with 13 bases between. Germline CDR1 reads DFQATT; CDR2 reads SNEGSKA (reference sequence). The CDR3 length is 13 residues. CDR3 amino acids: CSASWTLGETQYF. Here the CDR3 DNA reads TGCAGTGCTAGTTGGACTTTGGGGGAGACCCAGTACTTC.

This chain uses TRBV18 with TRBJ2-5; 8 bases are shared with TRBD2. V lost 1 base, J lost 2 bases, and 15 bases stayed unmatched. This CDR3 is built from 19 residues. Per the germline V gene, CDR1 is KGHSH and CDR2 is LQKENI. The CDR3 loop reads CASSPRLDSGNTTQETQYF. CDR3 bases: TGTGCCAGCTCACCACGGTTGGATAGCGGGAATACAACGCAAGAGACCCAGTACTTC.

This clone was detected once. This chain connects TRBV2 to TRBJ1-1; 7 bases match TRBD1. This CDR3 spans 14 amino acids. The V and J ends lost 7 bases and 2 bases, in that order; junction bases with no gene match: 7. Germline V gene sequence: CDR1 SNHLY, CDR2 FYNNEI. In nucleotides, the CDR3 is TGTGCCAGCAAAGTCAGGGGGGATAACACTGAAGCTTTCTTT. It is translated as CASKVRGDNTEAFF. Full variable domain (rest looked up from reference TRBV2 and TRBJ1-1): EPEVTQTPSHQVTQMGQEVILRCVPISNHLYFYWYRQILGQKVEFLVSFYNNEISEKSEIFDDQFSVERPDGSNFTLKIRSTKLEDSAMYFCASKVRGDNTEAFFGQGTRLTVV.

The chain couples TRBV7-9 to TRBJ2-7, with a possible D match to TRBD1 (7 bases). The CDR3 is 15 residues long. V was cut by 2 bases and J by 0 bases, with 11 bases left in between. Germline assignment: CDR1 SEHNR and CDR2 FQNEAQ (reference sequence). In DNA form, the CDR3 reads TGTGCCAGCAGCTTACAGGGGGGCAGCTCCTACGAGCAGTACTTC. Protein product: CASSLQGGSSYEQYF.

This chain connects TRBV6-5 to TRBJ1-6, with 11 bases identical to TRBD1. The length of the CDR3 is 14 residues. Germline V lookup: CDR1 MNHEY, CDR2 SVGAGI. V lost 7 bases, J lost 9 bases, and 5 bases stayed unmatched. CDR3 region: CASTWDRGTSPLHF. The DNA for the CDR3 is TGTGCCAGCACGTGGGACAGGGGGACTTCACCCCTCCACTTT.

The CDR3 loop reads CASSQLPGGDTGELFF. CDR3 DNA: TGCGCCAGCAGCCAACTCCCGGGGGGGGACACCGGGGAGCTGTTTTTT. The gene calls are TRBV4-1 and TRBJ2-2; 8 nucleotides align to TRBD2. J was trimmed by 3 bases and V by 2 bases; bases with no gene match: 5. The CDR3 covers 16 residues. The V gene's germline CDR1 is MGHRA and CDR2 YSYEKL.